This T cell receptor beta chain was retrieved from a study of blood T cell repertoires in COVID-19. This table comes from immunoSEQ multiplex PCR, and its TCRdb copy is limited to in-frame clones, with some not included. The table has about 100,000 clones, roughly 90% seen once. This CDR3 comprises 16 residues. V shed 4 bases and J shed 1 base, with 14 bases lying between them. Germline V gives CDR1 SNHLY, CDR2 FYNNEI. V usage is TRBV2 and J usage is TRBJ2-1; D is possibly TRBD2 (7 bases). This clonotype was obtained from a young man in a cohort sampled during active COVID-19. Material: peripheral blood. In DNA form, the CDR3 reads TGTGCCAGCAGTGTAGGCAGGGGAGGGTCCTACAATGAGCAGTTCTTC. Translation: CASSVGRGGSYNEQFF. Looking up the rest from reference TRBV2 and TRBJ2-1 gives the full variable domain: EPEVTQTPSHQVTQMGQEVILRCVPISNHLYFYWYRQILGQKVEFLVSFYNNEISEKSEIFDDQFSVERPDGSNFTLKIRSTKLEDSAMYFCASSVGRGGSYNEQFFGPGTRLTVL.